This T cell receptor beta chain was obtained from a study of OX40 agonist ivuxolimab in advanced cancers. Study in general: The group had a mean age of roughly 56 years, ranged from about 23 to 85, and was 80% to 90% male. The study reported partial responses in three patients: one hepatocellular carcinoma, two cutaneous melanoma.

TCRdb keeps only in-frame clones here, not all; method: immunoSEQ multiplex PCR. The sample carries about 72,000 clones, approximately 81% recorded once. This clone occurred once. J gave up 3 bases and V 2 bases, and 7 bases lay outside the gene matches. Germline-derived CDR1 and CDR2 are KGHSH and LQKENI. The CDR3 totals 17 residues. This chain connects TRBV18 to TRBJ2-5; 12 bases are shared with TRBD2. This material consisted of CD4+ or CD8+ T cells sorted from blood, taken in a trial of the OX40 agonist ivuxolimab. The sequence was obtained from an adult with an advanced solid tumor such as melanoma, head and neck, liver or kidney cancer. The CDR3 loop reads CASSPNSWTSGEETQYF. For the CDR3, the DNA is TGTGCCAGCTCACCAAACTCGTGGACTAGCGGGGAAGAGACCCAGTACTTC.